One sample yielded the 27 T cell receptor beta chains listed below, sequenced in a study of shared T cell receptors in the human thymus. Clones were read by immunoSEQ multiplex PCR, and TCRdb kept only the in-frame ones, dropping some. Seen here are some 760,000 clones, 70% to 90% observed once, and the top ten hold roughly 0.01%. These sequences were also reported in another study, on human thymus T cells.

Sequenced sample: thymocytes. These receptors all stem from a girl under three years old with a congenital heart defect.

A single count supports this clone. V gene TRBV4-1 combines with J gene TRBJ1-2, with TRBD1 as a possible D gene (5 bases). CDR3 length: 18 residues. Per germline, CDR1 MGHRA and CDR2 YSYEKL. The ends were cut back, 3 bases at V and 6 bases at J, with 26 bases in the middle. The CDR3 coding sequence is TGCGCCAGCAGCCAGTTCAAAGGCGGGACTCACACAGAGCATGGCTACACCTTC. Its protein is CASSQFKGGTHTEHGYTF.

This chain connects TRBV10-3 to TRBJ2-3, with 7 positions matching TRBD1. Germline V gene sequence: CDR1 ENHRY, CDR2 SYGVKD. The CDR3 consists of 18 residues. Trimming at V came to 3 bases and at J to 0 bases, leaving 12 bases not matched to a gene. CDR3 protein: CAISDQPIGTVSTDTQYF. The CDR3 region has the DNA TGTGCCATCAGTGATCAGCCGATCGGGACAGTCAGCACAGATACGCAGTATTTT.

The J gene is TRBJ1-2, the V gene TRBV6-6, with a possible D match to TRBD1 (6 bases). V shed 2 bases and J shed 6 bases, with 13 bases lying between them. Germline-derived CDR1 and CDR2 are MNHNY and SVGAGI (reference sequence). The CDR3 covers 14 residues. The CDR3 reads CASSYVHRVNGYTF. DNA for the CDR3: TGTGCCAGCAGTTACGTCCACAGGGTGAATGGCTACACCTTC.

This clone was observed a few times. J is TRBJ2-5 and V is TRBV5-6, with D tentatively TRBD2 (7 bases). The V and J ends lost 2 bases and 5 bases respectively, with 13 bases between them. The CDR3 loop spans 14 amino acids. Per the germline V gene, CDR1 is SGHDT and CDR2 is YYEEEE. The CDR3 region is CASSLDGGRETQYF. CDR3 DNA: TGTGCCAGCAGCTTAGACGGGGGGCGGGAGACCCAGTACTTC.

This chain connects TRBV5-4 to TRBJ2-3; TRBD2 agrees at 8 bases. CDR3 length: 16 residues. Per the germline V gene, CDR1 is SGHNT and CDR2 is YYREEE (reference sequence). J gave up 8 bases and V 6 bases, and 17 bases lay outside the gene matches. In DNA, the CDR3 is TGTGCCAGCACCGATACCCGCGGGGGGATAGTTGTTACGCAGTATTTT. Protein sequence: CASTDTRGGIVVTQYF.

The chain is built from TRBV4-3 and TRBJ1-2; tentative D call: TRBD1 (6 bases). CDR1 is LGHNA and CDR2 is YSLEER in the germline V gene. V lost 4 bases, J lost 0 bases, and 18 bases lay in between. The length of the CDR3 is 17 residues. CDR3 sequence reads: CASSPLDSLRANYGYTF. CDR3 DNA: TGCGCCAGCAGCCCCTTGGACAGCCTACGTGCTAACTATGGCTACACCTTC.

The chain uses TRBV7-8 and TRBJ1-1; a weak D match, TRBD1 (6 bases). Germline V gene sequence: CDR1 SGHVS, CDR2 FQNEAQ. This CDR3 spans 19 amino acids. V gave up 1 base and J gave up 1 base, with 22 bases separating them. CDR3 nucleotide sequence: TGTGCCAGCAGCTTAGTGTCCAAGGGGGAAGAGCAATCGAACACTGAAGCTTTCTTT. Translating it yields CASSLVSKGEEQSNTEAFF.

This clone has only one observation. This chain connects TRBV10-3 to TRBJ1-2; D unclear. CDR1 is ENHRY, CDR2 SYGVKD, per germline. Trimming took 3 bases from V and 8 from J, leaving 16 bases between them. This CDR3 has 14 residues. The CDR3 sequence: CAISEIAEGRGYTF. The CDR3 nucleotides are TGTGCCATCAGTGAAATAGCAGAGGGTCGCGGCTACACCTTC.

A single count supports this clone. The rearrangement uses TRBV5-4 and TRBJ2-1; 8 positions agree with TRBD2. Germline CDR1 and CDR2: SGHNT and YYREEE (reference sequence). Trimming took 0 bases from V and 4 from J; bases not matched to a gene: 12. This CDR3 has 18 amino acids. CDR3 loop: CASSLGGGGFSSYNEQFF. The CDR3, as DNA: TGTGCCAGCAGCTTGGGGGGCGGGGGGTTTAGTAGTTACAATGAGCAGTTCTTC. The full variable domain, completed using reference TRBV5-4 and TRBJ2-1, is ETGVTQSPTHLIKTRGQQVTLRCSSQSGHNTVSWYQQALGQGPQFIFQYYREEENGRGNFPPRFSGLQFPNYSSELNVNALELDDSALYLCASSLGGGGFSSYNEQFFGPGTRLTVL.

This clone was detected a few times. The chain combines TRBV28 with TRBJ1-6, with D hard to call. V gave up 5 bases and J gave up 8 bases, with 10 bases separating them. The CDR3 extends over 13 amino acids. The germline CDR1 and CDR2 sequences are MDHEN and SYDVKM. The CDR3, as DNA: TGTGCCAGCAGTAATCGAACATATTCACCCCTCCACTTT. Protein sequence: CASSNRTYSPLHF.

The V gene is TRBV5-6, the J gene TRBJ2-7; 9 bases match TRBD1. The length of the CDR3 is 16 residues. J gave up 3 bases and V 2 bases, and 9 bases lay outside the gene matches. Germline CDR1 and CDR2: SGHDT and YYEEEE. The DNA for the CDR3 is TGTGCCAGCAGCTTTTACAGGGGGCTGGGTAGCTACGAGCAGTACTTC. Amino acid sequence: CASSFYRGLGSYEQYF.

The chain combines TRBV10-3 with TRBJ1-2, with a weak D call TRBD1 (5 bases). Germline CDR1 is ENHRY and CDR2 is SYGVKD. The V and J ends lost 10 bases and 4 bases respectively, with 22 bases between them. This CDR3 has 15 amino acids. The CDR3 region is CATHRGVGPSYGYTF. The CDR3 nucleotides are TGTGCCACACACCGGGGGGTGGGGCCCTCCTATGGCTACACCTTC.

V usage is TRBV30 and J usage is TRBJ1-2; 9 nucleotides agree with TRBD1. There are 16 residues in the CDR3. V dropped 2 bases and J dropped 2; count of bases not matched to a gene: 9. The germline CDR1 and CDR2 sequences are GTSNPN and SVGIG (reference sequence). CDR3: CAWSSGDRGKNYGYTF. CDR3 coding DNA: TGTGCCTGGAGTTCGGGCGACAGGGGGAAGAACTATGGCTACACCTTC.

The V call is TRBV6-1, the J call TRBJ2-3; TRBD2 matches at 10 bases. V lost 3 bases to trimming and J lost 3 bases; unmatched junction nucleotides: 6. Germline V gene sequence: CDR1 MNHNS, CDR2 SASEGT. The CDR3 runs to 16 residues. This CDR3 is CASSDGSGGQTDTQYF. The CDR3 DNA follows: TGTGCCAGCAGTGATGGTAGCGGGGGGCAAACAGATACGCAGTATTTT.

The V and J genes are TRBV5-6 and TRBJ2-3; perhaps TRBD1 as D (6 bases). V lost 4 bases and J 1 base, leaving 22 bases between the germline ends. This CDR3 has 18 residues. The germline CDR1 and CDR2 sequences are SGHDT and YYEEEE. In nucleotides, the CDR3 is TGTGCCAGCAGCGTTATAATCCCCCATACAGGGCGCACAGATACGCAGTATTTT. Translating gives CASSVIIPHTGRTDTQYF. The whole variable domain, remainder taken from reference TRBV5-6 and TRBJ2-3, is DAGVTQSPTHLIKTRGQQVTLRCSPKSGHDTVSWYQQALGQGPQFIFQYYEEEERQRGNFPDRFSGHQFPNYSSELNVNALLLGDSALYLCASSVIIPHTGRTDTQYFGPGTRLTVL.

The chain couples TRBV5-1 to TRBJ1-1; 8 positions agree with TRBD1. With V trimmed by 4 bases and J by 4 bases, 15 bases remained unmatched. Germline V gene sequence: CDR1 SGHRS, CDR2 YFSETQ. CDR3 length equals 17 residues. CDR3 residues: CASSPRQGIGVGTEAFF. As DNA, the CDR3 is TGCGCCAGCAGCCCCCGACAGGGGATTGGAGTTGGCACTGAAGCTTTCTTT.

This clone was counted a single time. The chain combines TRBV7-6 with TRBJ2-2, with D perhaps TRBD1 (6 bases). Germline V gene lookup returns CDR1 SGHVS and CDR2 FNYEAQ. This CDR3 is built from 18 residues. The V gene lost 0 bases and the J gene lost 3 bases, with 17 bases spanning the gap. CDR3 region: CASSLASPGTNYTGELFF. CDR3 DNA sequence: TGTGCCAGCAGCTTAGCTAGCCCTGGGACAAATTACACCGGGGAGCTGTTTTTT.

V is TRBV6-5 and J is TRBJ1-1; perhaps TRBD1 as D (5 bases). Germline V gene lookup returns CDR1 MNHEY and CDR2 SVGAGI. The CDR3 sequence is 15 residues long. Trimming shortened V by 6 bases and J by 1 base, and 15 bases separated the two germline ends. The DNA of the CDR3 is TGTGCCAGCAGCTTCCGGGCGGGGGGGAACACTGAAGCTTTCTTT. Its translation is CASSFRAGGNTEAFF.

The V and J genes are TRBV27 and TRBJ2-2, with 14 nucleotides matching TRBD2. Unmatched junction bases numbered 5, after V lost 3 bases and J lost 5 bases. The CDR3 runs to 17 residues. Germline V CDR1 and CDR2: MNHEY, SMNVEV (reference sequence). CDR3 DNA sequence: TGTGCCAGCAGTTTTGGACTAGCGGGGGGTCATACCGGGGAGCTGTTTTTT. It codes for CASSFGLAGGHTGELFF.

CDR3 loop: CASRFQRRTSGFCGEQFF. The CDR3 DNA reads TGTGCCAGCAGATTCCAACGACGGACTAGCGGATTTTGTGGTGAGCAGTTCTTC. The V call is TRBV14, the J call TRBJ2-1; 10 bases align to TRBD2. The CDR3 extends over 18 amino acids. In germline, CDR1 is SGHDN, CDR2 FVKESK. The J segment lost 9 bases and the V segment lost 6 bases, leaving 20 bases of the junction unmatched.

The chain couples TRBV19 to TRBJ1-3, with D possibly matching TRBD1 (5 bases). V lost 7 bases and J 0 bases, leaving 16 bases between the germline ends. Germline V gene lookup returns CDR1 LNHDA and CDR2 SQIVND (reference sequence). The CDR3 length is 16 residues. The chain's CDR3 is CASTPRRGVSGNTIYF. CDR3 DNA: TGTGCCAGTACCCCGAGGCGGGGGGTCTCTGGAAACACCATATATTTT.

The genes are TRBV7-9 and TRBJ1-2, with D possibly matching TRBD1 (6 bases). Trimming left V 2 bases short and J 5 bases short, with 24 bases between. CDR3 length equals 18 residues. Germline CDR1 reads SEHNR; CDR2 reads FQNEAQ (reference sequence). The CDR3 coding sequence is TGTGCCAGCAGCTTAAATAGAGGAAGGGCAGGGGTGCGGTATGGCTACACCTTC. Translated: CASSLNRGRAGVRYGYTF. The entire variable domain, with the rest obtained from reference TRBV7-9 and TRBJ1-2, is as follows: DTGVSQNPRHKITKRGQNVTFRCDPISEHNRLYWYRQTLGQGPEFLTYFQNEAQLEKSRLLSDRFSAERPKGSFSTLEIQRTEQGDSAMYLCASSLNRGRAGVRYGYTFGSGTRLTVV.

The chain combines TRBV4-2 with TRBJ1-1; no firm D call. V gave up 0 bases and J gave up 1 base, with 12 bases separating them. Germline V gene sequence: CDR1 LGHNA, CDR2 YNFKEQ. The CDR3 length is 16 residues. The CDR3 DNA is TGTGCCAGCAGCCAAGACGGAGGGCGAGGGAACACTGAAGCTTTCTTT. Translated, it gives CASSQDGGRGNTEAFF.

The V and J genes are TRBV4-3 and TRBJ1-2, with D perhaps matching TRBD1 (6 bases). From germline, CDR1 is LGHNA and CDR2 YSLEER. Trimming took off 0 bases at V and 5 bases at J, with 22 bases between the two ends. The CDR3 is 18 amino acids. The CDR3 sequence is CASSQDQFTIGGGYGYTF. The CDR3 nucleotides read TGCGCCAGCAGCCAAGATCAATTCACTATTGGGGGCGGGTATGGCTACACCTTC.

The chain recombines TRBV4-1 with TRBJ2-7; TRBD2 is a possible D gene (5 bases). The CDR3 loop spans 14 amino acids. Trimming removed 4 bases at V and 1 base at J, with 11 bases between. Germline V gene data show CDR1 as MGHRA and CDR2 as YSYEKL. CDR3 protein: CASSPREGSYEQYF. In DNA, the CDR3 is TGCGCCAGCAGCCCAAGAGAGGGATCCTACGAGCAGTACTTC.

The rearrangement links TRBV5-6 to TRBJ1-6; TRBD1 matches 8 bases. CDR3 size: 17 residues. Germline V gene lookup returns CDR1 SGHDT and CDR2 YYEEEE. V lost 3 bases, J lost 7 bases, and 12 bases stayed unmatched. CDR3 loop: CASSSPRRTGKNSPLHF. The CDR3 coding sequence is TGTGCCAGCAGCTCACCCCGCCGGACAGGGAAGAATTCACCCCTCCACTTT. The whole variable domain, remainder taken from reference TRBV5-6 and TRBJ1-6, is DAGVTQSPTHLIKTRGQQVTLRCSPKSGHDTVSWYQQALGQGPQFIFQYYEEEERQRGNFPDRFSGHQFPNYSSELNVNALLLGDSALYLCASSSPRRTGKNSPLHFGNGTRLTVT.

The V call is TRBV5-1, the J call TRBJ2-3, with 9 nucleotides matching TRBD1. Germline loops: CDR1 SGHRS, CDR2 YFSETQ. V shed 2 bases and J 3 bases; nucleotides not matched to a gene: 4. The CDR3 is 15 amino acids. The CDR3 here is CASSFRDRVTDTQYF. CDR3 DNA sequence: TGCGCCAGCAGCTTTAGGGACAGGGTGACAGATACGCAGTATTTT.